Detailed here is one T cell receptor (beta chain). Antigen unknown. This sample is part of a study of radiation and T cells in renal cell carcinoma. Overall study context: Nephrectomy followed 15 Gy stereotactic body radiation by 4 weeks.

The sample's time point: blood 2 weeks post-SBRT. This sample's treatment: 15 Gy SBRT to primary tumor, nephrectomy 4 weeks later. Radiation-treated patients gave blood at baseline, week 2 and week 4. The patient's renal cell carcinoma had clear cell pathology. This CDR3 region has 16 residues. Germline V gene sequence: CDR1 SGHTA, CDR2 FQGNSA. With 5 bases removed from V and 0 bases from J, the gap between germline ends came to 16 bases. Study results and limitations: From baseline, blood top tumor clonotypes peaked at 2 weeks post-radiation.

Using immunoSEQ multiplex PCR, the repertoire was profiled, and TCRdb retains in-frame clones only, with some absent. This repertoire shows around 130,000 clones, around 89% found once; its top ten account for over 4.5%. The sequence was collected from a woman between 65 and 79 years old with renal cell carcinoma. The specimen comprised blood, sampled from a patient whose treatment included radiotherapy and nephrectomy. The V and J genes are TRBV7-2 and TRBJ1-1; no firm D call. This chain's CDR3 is CASSPSLAQLNTEAFF. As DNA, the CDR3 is TGTGCCAGCAGCCCGTCGCTCGCGCAACTGAACACTGAAGCTTTCTTT.